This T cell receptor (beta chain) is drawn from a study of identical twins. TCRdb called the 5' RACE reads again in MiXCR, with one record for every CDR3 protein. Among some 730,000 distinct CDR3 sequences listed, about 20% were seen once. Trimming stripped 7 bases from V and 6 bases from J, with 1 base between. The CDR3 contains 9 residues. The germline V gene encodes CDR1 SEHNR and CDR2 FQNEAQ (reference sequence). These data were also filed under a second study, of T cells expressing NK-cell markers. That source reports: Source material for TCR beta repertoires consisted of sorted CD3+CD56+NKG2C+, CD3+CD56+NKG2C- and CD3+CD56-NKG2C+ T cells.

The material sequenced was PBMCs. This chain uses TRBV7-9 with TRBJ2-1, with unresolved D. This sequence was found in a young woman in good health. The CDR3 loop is CASTNEQFF. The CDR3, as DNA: TGTGCCAGCACCAATGAGCAGTTCTTC.